This T cell receptor (beta chain) stems from a study of T cells in Graves' hyperthyroidism and ophthalmopathy. Per germline, CDR1 SNHLY and CDR2 FYNNEI. The CDR3 contains 13 residues. The ends were cut back, 8 bases at V and 6 bases at J, with 16 bases in the middle. This clonotype occurred many times. Its antigen is not identified. Template material for amplifying TCR beta CDR3 regions consisted of RNA transcripts. Researchers ran a first-round RT-PCR on the TCR CDR3 using the HTBI primer set. TCRdb re-derived calls from the multiplex PCR reads in MiXCR, one entry per CDR3 protein. The sample has about 500,000 distinct CDR3 sequences, about 16% seen once. Study observations and caveats: Model-based prediction identified ophthalmopathy a median around 6.7 months prior to its onset.

This sequence was found in a woman younger than 45 with Graves' ophthalmopathy. J is TRBJ1-2 and V is TRBV2, with unresolved D. Source material: blood. The CDR3 reads CASQSWRLDGYTF. The CDR3 nucleotides are TGTGCCAGCCAAAGTTGGAGGTTGGATGGCTACACCTTC.